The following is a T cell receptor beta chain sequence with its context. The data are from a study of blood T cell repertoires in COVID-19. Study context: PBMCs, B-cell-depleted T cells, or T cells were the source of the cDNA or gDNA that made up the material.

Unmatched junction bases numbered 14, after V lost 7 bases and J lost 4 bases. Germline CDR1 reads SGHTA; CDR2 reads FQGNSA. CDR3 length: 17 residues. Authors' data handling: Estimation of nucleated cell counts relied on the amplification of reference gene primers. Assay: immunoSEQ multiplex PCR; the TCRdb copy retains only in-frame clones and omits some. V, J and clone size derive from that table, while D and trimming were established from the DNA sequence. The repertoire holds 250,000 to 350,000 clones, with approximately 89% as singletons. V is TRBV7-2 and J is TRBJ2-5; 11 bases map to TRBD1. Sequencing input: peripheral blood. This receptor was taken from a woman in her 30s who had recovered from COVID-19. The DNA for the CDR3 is TGTGCCAGCACCGGCGGGACAGGGGGTTGGGTTAGAGAGACCCAGTACTTC. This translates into CASTGGTGGWVRETQYF.